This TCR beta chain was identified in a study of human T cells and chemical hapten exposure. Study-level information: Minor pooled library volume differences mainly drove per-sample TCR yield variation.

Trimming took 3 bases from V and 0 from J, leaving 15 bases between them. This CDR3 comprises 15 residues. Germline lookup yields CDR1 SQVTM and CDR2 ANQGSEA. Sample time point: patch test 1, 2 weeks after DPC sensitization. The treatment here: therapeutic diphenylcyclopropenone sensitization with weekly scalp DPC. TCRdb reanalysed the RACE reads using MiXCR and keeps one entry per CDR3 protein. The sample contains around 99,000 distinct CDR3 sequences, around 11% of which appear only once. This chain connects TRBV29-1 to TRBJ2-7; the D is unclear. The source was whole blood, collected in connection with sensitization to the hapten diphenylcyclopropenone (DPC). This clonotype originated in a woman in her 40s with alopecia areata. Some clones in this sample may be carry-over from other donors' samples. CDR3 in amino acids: CSVDLAEPPSYEQYF. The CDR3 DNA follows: TGCAGCGTTGATCTCGCGGAGCCACCCTCCTACGAGCAGTACTTC.